This entry concerns a single TCR beta chain. Libraries were prepared by immunoSEQ multiplex PCR; TCRdb keeps only in-frame clonotypes and omits some of them. This table has millions of clones, around 93% appearing once. Selected positively for CCR7 and CD45RO-negative, naive CD8 cells excluded terminally differentiated effector memory CD45RA+ cells. The sample belongs to a study of shared clonotypes between healthy human individuals. CDR1 and CDR2 from the germline V gene are SGDLS and YYNGEE. This CDR3 has 15 amino acids. Germline trimming cut 1 base from V and 6 bases from J; bases unmatched to any gene: 8.

The TCR sequence derives from a man younger than 35 in good health. Some clones in this sample may be carry-over from other donors' samples. Material: naive CD8+ T cells from PBMCs. V usage is TRBV9 and J usage is TRBJ2-3; 7 nucleotides match TRBD2. The CDR3: CASSVSGGPGDTQYF. For the CDR3, the DNA is TGTGCCAGCAGCGTATCGGGAGGTCCGGGGGATACGCAGTATTTT.